A selection of T cell receptor beta chains follows, all from one sample in a study of control samples from healthy donors and cancer patients. Sequencing was performed with immunoSEQ multiplex PCR; in TCRdb, only in-frame clones are kept and a portion is missing. The sample gives 100,000 to 150,000 clones, roughly 95% of which show up once; about 3.5% is in the top ten. Material: blood. All receptors come from a man younger than 40 in good health. CDR3s include the opening cysteine and the closing phenylalanine or tryptophan. Fields, in order: CDR3 protein, CDR3 DNA, clone size, D gene, V gene, J gene. D genes are given only for firm matches. Clone size is shown for a subset of rows, as once, few, many or a class of expanded clone.

CDR3: CASSPRTTTNEKLFF
DNA: TGTGCCAGCTCACCAAGGACTACAACTAATGAAAAACTGTTTTTT
size: NA
D: NA
V: TRBV18
J: TRBJ1-4

CDR3: CASSPPGQGYTEAFF
DNA: TGTGCCAGCAGCCCGCCGGGACAGGGGTACACTGAAGCTTTCTTT
size: NA
D: TRBD1
V: TRBV9
J: TRBJ1-1

CDR3: CASSQRTANGNQPQHF
DNA: TGCGCCAGCAGCCAACGGACAGCGAATGGCAATCAGCCCCAGCATTTT
size: NA
D: NA
V: TRBV4-1
J: TRBJ1-5

CDR3: CASSGGTAYEQYF
DNA: TGTGCCAGCAGCGGGGGGACAGCCTACGAGCAGTACTTC
size: once
D: TRBD1
V: TRBV9
J: TRBJ2-7

CDR3: CASSHPMNTEAFF
DNA: TGTGCCAGCAGTCATCCGATGAACACTGAAGCTTTCTTT
size: NA
D: NA
V: TRBV12-3/TRBV12-4
J: TRBJ1-1

CDR3: CASSPDTYEQYF
DNA: TGTGCCAGCAGCCCGGACACCTACGAGCAGTACTTC
size: NA
D: NA
V: TRBV7-2
J: TRBJ2-7

CDR3: CASRTWGESGNTIYF
DNA: TGTGCCAGCAGGACTTGGGGGGAGTCTGGAAACACCATATATTTT
size: NA
D: NA
V: TRBV25-1
J: TRBJ1-3

CDR3: CASSTGGGTGSYNEQFF
DNA: TGTGCCAGCAGCACGGGAGGAGGGACAGGGTCCTACAATGAGCAGTTCTTC
size: NA
D: TRBD1
V: TRBV9
J: TRBJ2-1

CDR3: CASTRGTREKYGYTF
DNA: TGTGCCAGCACCCGTGGTACCAGGGAAAAGTATGGCTACACCTTC
size: NA
D: NA
V: TRBV2
J: TRBJ1-2

CDR3: CASSFSTGTGRYGYTF
DNA: TGTGCCAGCAGTTTTTCGACCGGGACAGGCCGCTATGGCTACACCTTC
size: NA
D: TRBD1
V: TRBV27
J: TRBJ1-2

CDR3: CASSLWRGAFGTDTQYF
DNA: TGTGCCAGCAGCTTGTGGCGGGGGGCGTTTGGTACAGATACGCAGTATTTT
size: once
D: TRBD2
V: TRBV5-4
J: TRBJ2-3

CDR3: CASSLRSGVTYEQYF
DNA: TGTGCCAGCAGTTTACGGAGCGGGGTTACCTACGAGCAGTACTTC
size: NA
D: TRBD2
V: TRBV28
J: TRBJ2-7

CDR3: CASSMTGELTNEQFF
DNA: TGTGCCAGCAGCATGACAGGGGAACTTACGAATGAGCAGTTCTTC
size: NA
D: TRBD1
V: TRBV2
J: TRBJ2-1

CDR3: CASSLGTGSTEKLFF
DNA: TGTGCCAGCTCACTAGGGACAGGGTCGACTGAAAAACTGTTTTTT
size: NA
D: TRBD1
V: TRBV18
J: TRBJ1-4

CDR3: CASKEGQGYQPQHF
DNA: TGTGCCAGTAAGGAGGGACAGGGGTATCAGCCCCAGCATTTT
size: NA
D: TRBD1
V: TRBV19
J: TRBJ1-5

CDR3: CASTDDRASDTQYF
DNA: TGTGCCAGTACAGACGACAGGGCCTCGGATACGCAGTATTTT
size: NA
D: TRBD1
V: TRBV19
J: TRBJ2-3

CDR3: CSVEYGTGSYEQYF
DNA: TGCAGCGTTGAATACGGGACAGGGTCCTACGAGCAGTACTTC
size: NA
D: TRBD1
V: TRBV29-1
J: TRBJ2-7

CDR3: CASSQETIVGRRGFHYF
DNA: TGTGCCAGCAGCCAAGAAACAATCGTCGGGAGGAGGGGCTTCCATTACTTC
size: NA
D: TRBD2
V: TRBV14
J: TRBJ2-7

CDR3: CASSLDRVSTEAFF
DNA: TGTGCCAGCAGCTTGGACAGGGTGAGCACTGAAGCTTTCTTT
size: NA
D: TRBD1
V: TRBV13
J: TRBJ1-1

CDR3: CASRHRDRGEAFF
DNA: TGTGCCAGCAGACACCGGGACAGGGGCGAAGCTTTCTTT
size: NA
D: TRBD1
V: TRBV12-3/TRBV12-4
J: TRBJ1-1

CDR3: CASSQGKNTEAFF
DNA: TGCGCCAGCAGCCAAGGGAAAAACACTGAAGCTTTCTTT
size: NA
D: NA
V: TRBV4-1
J: TRBJ1-1

CDR3: CASSWGQGYEQYF
DNA: TGTGCCAGCAGCTGGGGACAGGGCTACGAGCAGTACTTC
size: NA
D: TRBD1
V: TRBV7-9
J: TRBJ2-7

CDR3: CASRKQGNTEAFF
DNA: TGTGCCAGTAGGAAACAGGGGAACACTGAAGCTTTCTTT
size: NA
D: NA
V: TRBV19
J: TRBJ1-1

CDR3: CASSESGTGVGQPQHF
DNA: TGTGCCAGCAGCGAGTCCGGGACAGGGGTTGGTCAGCCCCAGCATTTT
size: NA
D: TRBD1
V: TRBV9
J: TRBJ1-5

CDR3: CASSQVPQGSYEQYF
DNA: TGCGCCAGCAGCCAAGTACCACAGGGGTCCTACGAGCAGTACTTC
size: NA
D: TRBD1
V: TRBV4-1
J: TRBJ2-7

CDR3: CASSKGLATQETQYF
DNA: TGCGCCAGCAGTAAGGGACTAGCGACCCAAGAGACCCAGTACTTC
size: NA
D: TRBD2
V: TRBV10-2
J: TRBJ2-5

CDR3: CASSSGLAGEYNEQFF
DNA: TGTGCCAGCAGCTCGGGACTAGCGGGGGAGTACAATGAGCAGTTCTTC
size: NA
D: TRBD2
V: TRBV11-2
J: TRBJ2-1

CDR3: CASSGPQDTQYF
DNA: TGCGCCAGCAGCGGACCCCAGGATACGCAGTATTTT
size: NA
D: NA
V: TRBV10-1
J: TRBJ2-3

CDR3: CASSATSGDTSSYEQYF
DNA: TGTGCCAGCAGTGCGACTAGCGGGGACACATCCTCCTACGAGCAGTACTTC
size: NA
D: TRBD2
V: TRBV6-1
J: TRBJ2-7

CDR3: CASSSNGDGYTF
DNA: TGTGCCAGCAGCTCCAACGGGGACGGCTACACCTTC
size: NA
D: NA
V: TRBV7-2
J: TRBJ1-2

CDR3: CASSPGTERMNTEAFF
DNA: TGTGCCAGCAGCCCCGGGACAGAAAGGATGAACACTGAAGCTTTCTTT
size: NA
D: TRBD1
V: TRBV6-2/TRBV6-3
J: TRBJ1-1

CDR3: CASTPSGQSSYEQYF
DNA: TGTGCCAGCACTCCCTCGGGGCAGAGCTCCTACGAGCAGTACTTC
size: NA
D: NA
V: TRBV7-9
J: TRBJ2-7

CDR3: CASSMLPGQGAENIQYF
DNA: TGTGCCAGTAGTATGCTACCGGGACAGGGGGCGGAGAACATTCAGTACTTC
size: NA
D: TRBD1
V: TRBV19
J: TRBJ2-4

CDR3: CASRRQGAKNEKLFF
DNA: TGTGCCAGCCGCCGACAGGGGGCTAAAAATGAAAAACTGTTTTTT
size: NA
D: TRBD1
V: TRBV2
J: TRBJ1-4

CDR3: CASGLVLGAAGYSGNTIYF
DNA: TGTGCTAGTGGTTTGGTACTTGGCGCGGCCGGATACTCTGGAAACACCATATATTTT
size: NA
D: NA
V: TRBV12-5
J: TRBJ1-3

CDR3: CASSPRSSDSYSNQPQHF
DNA: TGTGCCAGCTCACCCCGAAGCTCCGACAGCTATAGCAATCAGCCCCAGCATTTT
size: once
D: NA
V: TRBV18
J: TRBJ1-5

CDR3: CATRQDSYEQYF
DNA: TGCGCCACCCGACAGGATTCCTACGAGCAGTACTTC
size: NA
D: NA
V: TRBV10-2
J: TRBJ2-7

CDR3: CASSPTPGQNIQYF
DNA: TGTGCCAGTAGTCCCACCCCGGGACAAAACATTCAGTACTTC
size: NA
D: NA
V: TRBV19
J: TRBJ2-4

CDR3: CASSYVGEVGELFF
DNA: TGTGCCAGCAGTTACGTAGGGGAAGTCGGGGAGCTGTTTTTT
size: NA
D: NA
V: TRBV6-6
J: TRBJ2-2

CDR3: CASSYRTGGADTQYF
DNA: TGCGCCAGCAGCTACAGGACAGGGGGCGCAGATACGCAGTATTTT
size: once
D: TRBD1
V: TRBV4-3
J: TRBJ2-3

CDR3: CASSFEGATDTQYF
DNA: TGTGCCAGCAGCTTCGAGGGGGCCACAGATACGCAGTATTTT
size: NA
D: TRBD1
V: TRBV9
J: TRBJ2-3

CDR3: CASSPQQGLQTQYF
DNA: TGTGCCAGCTCACCACAACAGGGACTGCAGACCCAGTACTTC
size: NA
D: NA
V: TRBV18
J: TRBJ2-5

CDR3: CASSVGSNQETQYF
DNA: TGTGCCAGCAGCGTTGGCAGTAACCAAGAGACCCAGTACTTC
size: NA
D: NA
V: TRBV5-6
J: TRBJ2-5

CDR3: CASRRLNRDRGPGELFF
DNA: TGTGCCAGCCGTCGGCTTAACCGGGACAGGGGTCCCGGGGAGCTGTTTTTT
size: NA
D: TRBD1
V: TRBV4-2
J: TRBJ2-2

CDR3: CASSEYIAGNTIYF
DNA: TGTGCCAGCAGTGAATATATTGCTGGAAACACCATATATTTT
size: NA
D: NA
V: TRBV2
J: TRBJ1-3

CDR3: CASSLGIGYGYTF
DNA: TGTGCCAGCAGTTTAGGGATTGGTTATGGCTACACCTTC
size: NA
D: NA
V: TRBV6-5
J: TRBJ1-2

CDR3: CASSFGGGSTGELFF
DNA: TGTGCCAGCAGCTTCGGGGGCGGGAGCACCGGGGAGCTGTTTTTT
size: NA
D: NA
V: TRBV7-9
J: TRBJ2-2

CDR3: CASRAGTGTSNQPQHF
DNA: TGTGCCAGCAGGGCAGGAACAGGGACTAGCAATCAGCCCCAGCATTTT
size: NA
D: NA
V: TRBV2
J: TRBJ1-5

CDR3: CASSSLDRPFAEQYF
DNA: TGTGCCAGCAGCTCCCTGGACAGGCCCTTCGCCGAGCAGTACTTC
size: NA
D: TRBD1
V: TRBV5-6
J: TRBJ2-7

CDR3: CASSPRGGRGRLEQYF
DNA: TGCGCCAGCAGCCCCCGGGGGGGCAGGGGGCGCCTCGAGCAGTACTTC
size: NA
D: NA
V: TRBV4-1
J: TRBJ2-7

CDR3: CASSLAGELFF
DNA: TGCGCCAGCAGTCTAGCCGGGGAGCTGTTTTTT
size: NA
D: NA
V: TRBV23-1
J: TRBJ2-2

CDR3: CASSQPIQGAYEQYF
DNA: TGTGCCAGCAGTCAACCGATACAGGGGGCTTACGAGCAGTACTTC
size: once
D: TRBD1
V: TRBV27
J: TRBJ2-7

CDR3: CASSEFLGATGNTIYF
DNA: TGTGCCAGCAGTGAATTCTTGGGGGCGACTGGAAACACCATATATTTT
size: NA
D: NA
V: TRBV6-1
J: TRBJ1-3

CDR3: CAWTGGNYGYTF
DNA: TGTGCCTGGACAGGGGGCAACTATGGCTACACCTTC
size: once
D: TRBD1
V: TRBV30
J: TRBJ1-2

CDR3: CASSRRTGRNTEAFF
DNA: TGCGCCAGCAGCCGAAGGACAGGGAGGAACACTGAAGCTTTCTTT
size: NA
D: TRBD1
V: TRBV4-3
J: TRBJ1-1